The entry below gives a single T cell receptor beta chain sequence along with its context. At one boundary the junction diverges from the germline segment, which might be a read error. Clones were read by immunoSEQ multiplex PCR, and TCRdb kept only the in-frame ones, dropping some. In the table there are about 35,000 clones, 85% to 95% of which are singletons. The data were taken from a study of T cell changes during pregnancy in multiple sclerosis. This CDR3 comprises 14 residues. Germline values: CDR1 SGHNT, CDR2 YYREEE (reference sequence). The rearrangement joins TRBV5-4 to TRBJ2-1; weak D call: TRBD2 (5 bases). This specimen was CD4+ T cells from peripheral blood mononuclear cells, taken in the second trimester of pregnancy. The TCR originated in a female donor with multiple sclerosis, enrolled in a pregnancy study. CDR3 sequence: CATSREFSYNEQFF. The DNA for the CDR3 is TGTGCCACCAGCCGGGAATTCTCCTACAATGAGCAGTTCTTC.